This T cell receptor beta chain was found in a study of blood T cell repertoires in COVID-19. The method was immunoSEQ multiplex PCR; TCRdb's version includes in-frame clones alone and lacks a portion of them. Of around 280,000 clones listed, about 85% are singletons. The CDR3 covers 18 residues. Trimming removed 4 bases from V and 3 bases from J; junction bases left unmatched: 16. CDR1 and CDR2 (germline): SGHTS, YDEGEE. Source material: peripheral blood. The chain joins TRBV5-8 to TRBJ1-5, with 7 bases identical to TRBD1. The TCR originated in a woman in her forties or fifties who had recovered from COVID-19. This CDR3 is CASSPLIKQGINNQPQHF. CDR3 sequence (DNA): TGTGCCAGCAGCCCCTTGATCAAACAGGGGATCAACAATCAGCCCCAGCATTTT.